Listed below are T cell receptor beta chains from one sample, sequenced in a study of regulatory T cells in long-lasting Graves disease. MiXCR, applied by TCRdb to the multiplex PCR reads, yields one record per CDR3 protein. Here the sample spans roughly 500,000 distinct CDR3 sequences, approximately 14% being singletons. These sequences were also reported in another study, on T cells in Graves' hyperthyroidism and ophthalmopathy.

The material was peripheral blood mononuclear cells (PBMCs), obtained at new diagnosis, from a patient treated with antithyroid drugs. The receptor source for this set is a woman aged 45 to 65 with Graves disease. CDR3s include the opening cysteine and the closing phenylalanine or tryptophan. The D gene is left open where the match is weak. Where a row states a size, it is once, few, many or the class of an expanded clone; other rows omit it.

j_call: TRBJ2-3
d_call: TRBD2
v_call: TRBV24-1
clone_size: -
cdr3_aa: CATSPGGSTDTQYF
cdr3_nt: TGTGCCACCTCGCCGGGAGGGAGCACAGATACGCAGTATTTT

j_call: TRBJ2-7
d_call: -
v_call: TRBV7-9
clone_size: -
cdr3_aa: CASSLVDHEQYF
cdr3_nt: TGTGCCAGCAGCTTGGTTGACCACGAGCAGTACTTC

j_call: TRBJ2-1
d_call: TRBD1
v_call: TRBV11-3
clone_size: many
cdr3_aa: CASSSNRGWEQFF
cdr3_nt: TGTGCCAGCAGCTCTAACAGGGGTTGGGAGCAGTTCTTC

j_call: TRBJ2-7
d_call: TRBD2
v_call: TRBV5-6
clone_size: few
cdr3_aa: CASSWAGDYEQYF
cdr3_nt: TGTGCCAGCAGCTGGGCGGGGGACTACGAGCAGTACTTC

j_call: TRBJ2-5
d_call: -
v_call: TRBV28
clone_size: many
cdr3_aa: CASWGGRRETQYF
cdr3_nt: TGTGCCAGCTGGGGGGGCAGGCGGGAGACCCAGTACTTC

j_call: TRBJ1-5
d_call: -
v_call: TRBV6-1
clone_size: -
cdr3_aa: CASSPRTGVYGNQPQHF
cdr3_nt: TGTGCCAGCAGTCCCCGGACGGGGGTATATGGCAATCAGCCCCAGCATTTT

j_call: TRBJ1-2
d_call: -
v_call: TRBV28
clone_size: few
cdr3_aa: CASSYHNDGYGYTF
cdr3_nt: TGTGCCAGCAGTTATCACAATGACGGCTATGGCTACACCTTC

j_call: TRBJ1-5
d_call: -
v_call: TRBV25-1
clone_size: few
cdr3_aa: CASSERGWDNQPQHF
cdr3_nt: TGTGCCAGCAGTGAGCGGGGATGGGACAATCAGCCCCAGCATTTT

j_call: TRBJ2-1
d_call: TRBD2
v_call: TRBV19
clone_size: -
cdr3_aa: CASSSSLAGEGNEQFF
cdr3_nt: TGTGCCAGTAGTTCTTCTCTAGCGGGAGAGGGCAATGAGCAGTTCTTC

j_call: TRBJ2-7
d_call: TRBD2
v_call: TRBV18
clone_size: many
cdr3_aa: CASSKLGGTYEQYF
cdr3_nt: TGTGCCAGCTCAAAACTCGGGGGGACCTACGAGCAGTACTTC

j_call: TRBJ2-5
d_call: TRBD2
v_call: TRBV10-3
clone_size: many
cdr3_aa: CAISGGEETQYF
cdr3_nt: TGTGCCATCAGCGGGGGGGAAGAGACCCAGTACTTC

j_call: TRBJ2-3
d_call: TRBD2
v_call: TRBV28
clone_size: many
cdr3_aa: CASSGTGTSATHPNF
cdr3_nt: TGTGCCAGCAGTGGAACCGGGACTAGCGCCACGCACCCGAATTTT

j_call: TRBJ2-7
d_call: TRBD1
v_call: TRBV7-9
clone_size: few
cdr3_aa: CASSSTGKSYEQYF
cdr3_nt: TGTGCCAGCAGCTCGACAGGGAAGAGCTACGAGCAGTACTTC

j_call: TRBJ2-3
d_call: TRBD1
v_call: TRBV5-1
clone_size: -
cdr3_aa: CASSLDRGPDTQYF
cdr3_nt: TGCGCCAGCAGCTTGGACAGGGGGCCAGATACGCAGTATTTT

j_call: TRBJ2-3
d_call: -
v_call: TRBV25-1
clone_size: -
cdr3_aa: CASSELIIGRSTDTQYF
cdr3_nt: TGTGCCAGCAGTGAATTAATTATAGGACGGAGCACAGATACGCAGTATTTT

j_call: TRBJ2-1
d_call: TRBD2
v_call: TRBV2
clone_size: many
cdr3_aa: CATLWGLTSGIRNEQFF
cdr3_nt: TGTGCCACTTTGTGGGGTTTGACTAGCGGGATTAGAAATGAGCAGTTCTTC

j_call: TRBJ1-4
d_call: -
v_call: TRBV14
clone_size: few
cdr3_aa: CASSQETASTNEKLFF
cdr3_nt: TGTGCCAGCAGCCAAGAAACAGCTTCAACTAATGAAAAACTGTTTTTT

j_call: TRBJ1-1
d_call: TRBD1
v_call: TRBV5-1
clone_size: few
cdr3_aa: CASSYDRVDTEAFF
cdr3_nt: TGCGCCAGCAGCTATGACAGGGTGGACACTGAAGCTTTCTTT

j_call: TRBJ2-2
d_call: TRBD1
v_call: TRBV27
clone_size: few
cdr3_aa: CASPQGSYANTGELFF
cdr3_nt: TGTGCCAGCCCACAGGGGTCTTACGCGAACACCGGGGAGCTGTTTTTT

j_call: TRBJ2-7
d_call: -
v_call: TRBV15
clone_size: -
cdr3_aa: CATSRGASGVYEQYF
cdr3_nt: TGTGCCACCAGCAGGGGGGCTAGCGGAGTCTACGAGCAGTACTTC

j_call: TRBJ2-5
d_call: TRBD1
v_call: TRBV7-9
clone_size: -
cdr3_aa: CAIPGQRKETQYF
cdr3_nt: TGTGCCATCCCGGGACAGAGGAAAGAGACCCAGTACTTC

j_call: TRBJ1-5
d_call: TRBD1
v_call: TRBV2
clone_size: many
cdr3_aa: CASSDSDRGGNQPQHF
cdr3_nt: TGTGCCAGCAGTGACTCCGACAGGGGGGGCAATCAGCCCCAGCATTTT

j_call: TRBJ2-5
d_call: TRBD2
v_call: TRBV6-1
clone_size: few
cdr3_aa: CASRSPSGKETQYF
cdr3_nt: TGTGCCAGCAGATCACCTAGCGGGAAGGAGACCCAGTACTTC

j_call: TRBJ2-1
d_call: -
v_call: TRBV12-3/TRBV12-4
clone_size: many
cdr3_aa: CASRATSNHEQFF
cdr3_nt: TGTGCCAGCAGGGCTACTAGTAACCATGAGCAGTTCTTC

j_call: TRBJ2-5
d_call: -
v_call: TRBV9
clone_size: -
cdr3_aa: CASSVDIGSSPGTQYF
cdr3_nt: TGTGCCAGCAGCGTAGATATAGGGTCCTCCCCAGGGACCCAGTACTTC

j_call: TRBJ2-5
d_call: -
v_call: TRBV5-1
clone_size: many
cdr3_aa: CASSLGGQQETQYF
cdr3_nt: TGTGCCAGCAGCCTCGGGGGACAGCAAGAGACCCAGTACTTC

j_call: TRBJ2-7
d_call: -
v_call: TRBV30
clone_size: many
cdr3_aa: CAWRERPGIGSYEQYF
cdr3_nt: TGTGCCTGGAGAGAAAGGCCGGGAATAGGCTCCTACGAGCAGTACTTC

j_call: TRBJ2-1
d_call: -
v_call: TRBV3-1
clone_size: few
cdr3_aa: CASSQESTGTPGPKGQLF
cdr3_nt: TGTGCCAGCAGCCAAGAAAGCACCGGGACTCCCGGGCCCAAGGGGCAGCTCTTC

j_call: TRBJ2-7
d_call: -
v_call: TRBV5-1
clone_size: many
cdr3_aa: CASSLRLNSYEQYF
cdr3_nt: TGCGCCAGCAGCTTACGCCTGAACTCCTACGAGCAGTACTTC

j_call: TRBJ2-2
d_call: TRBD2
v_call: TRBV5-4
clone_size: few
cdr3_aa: CASSLAVSGTIELFF
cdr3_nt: TGTGCCAGCAGCTTGGCCGTTAGCGGGACCATTGAGCTGTTTTTT

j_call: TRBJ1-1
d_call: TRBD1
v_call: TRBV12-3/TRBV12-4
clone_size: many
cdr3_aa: CASSLVFGTVNMNTEAFF
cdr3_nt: TGTGCCAGCAGTCTCGTCTTCGGGACAGTGAACATGAACACTGAAGCTTTCTTT

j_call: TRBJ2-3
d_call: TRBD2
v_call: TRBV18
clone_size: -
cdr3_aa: CASSPVGRAVGDTQYF
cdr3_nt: TGTGCCAGCTCACCAGTCGGGAGGGCCGTCGGAGATACGCAGTATTTT

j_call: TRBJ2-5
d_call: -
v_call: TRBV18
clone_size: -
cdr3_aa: CASSPPRGLATRETQYF
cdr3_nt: TGTGCCAGCTCACCACCGCGGGGGCTAGCGACCCGAGAGACCCAGTACTTC

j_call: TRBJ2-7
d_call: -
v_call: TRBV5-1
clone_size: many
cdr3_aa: CASISAQRDCSDCEQYF
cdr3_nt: TGCGCCAGCATTTCGGCCCAACGGGACTGTAGTGACTGCGAGCAGTACTTC

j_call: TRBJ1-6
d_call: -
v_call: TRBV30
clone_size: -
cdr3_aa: CAWSSRANSPLHF
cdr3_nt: TGTGCCTGGAGTTCCCGGGCGAATTCACCCCTCCACTTT

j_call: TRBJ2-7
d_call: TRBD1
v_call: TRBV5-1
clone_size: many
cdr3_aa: CASSYDRAYEQYF
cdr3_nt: TGCGCCAGCAGCTATGACAGGGCCTACGAGCAGTACTTC

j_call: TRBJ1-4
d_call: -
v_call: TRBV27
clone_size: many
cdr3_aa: CASSPERGTGKLFF
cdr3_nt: TGTGCCAGCAGCCCGGAACGGGGAACTGGAAAACTGTTTTTT

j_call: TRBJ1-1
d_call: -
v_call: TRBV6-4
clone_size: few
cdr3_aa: CASSDSVDTFNTEAFF
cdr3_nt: TGTGCCAGCAGTGACTCGGTCGACACCTTCAACACTGAAGCTTTCTTT

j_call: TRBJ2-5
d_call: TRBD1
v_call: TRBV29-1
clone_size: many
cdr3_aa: CSVEKGAGETQYF
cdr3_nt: TGCAGCGTTGAAAAGGGGGCGGGAGAGACCCAGTACTTC

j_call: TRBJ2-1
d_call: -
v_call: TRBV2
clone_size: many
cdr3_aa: CASRQTGKYNEQFF
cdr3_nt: TGTGCCAGCAGACAGACAGGAAAGTACAATGAGCAGTTCTTC

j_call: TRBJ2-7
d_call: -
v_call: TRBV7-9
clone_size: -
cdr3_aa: CASSPRPLAHEQYF
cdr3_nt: TGTGCCAGCAGCCCAAGACCCCTAGCGCACGAGCAGTACTTC

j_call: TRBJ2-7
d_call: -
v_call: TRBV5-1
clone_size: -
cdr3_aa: CASSENPPGADAYEQYF
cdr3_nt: TGCGCCAGCAGCGAAAACCCCCCCGGTGCGGACGCCTACGAGCAGTACTTC

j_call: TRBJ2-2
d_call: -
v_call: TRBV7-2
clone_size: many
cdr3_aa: CASSLHTGAYTGELFF
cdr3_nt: TGTGCCAGCAGCTTACACACGGGAGCCTACACCGGGGAGCTGTTTTTT

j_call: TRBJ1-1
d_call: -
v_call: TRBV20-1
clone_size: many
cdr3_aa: CSARVGVAGSTEAFF
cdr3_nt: TGCAGTGCTAGAGTAGGGGTGGCGGGGTCCACTGAAGCTTTCTTT

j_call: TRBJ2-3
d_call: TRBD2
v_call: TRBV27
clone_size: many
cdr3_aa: CASRDLGDYLTDTQYF
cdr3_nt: TGTGCCAGCAGAGACCTAGGGGACTACCTCACAGATACGCAGTATTTT

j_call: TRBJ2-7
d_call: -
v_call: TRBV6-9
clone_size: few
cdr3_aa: CASSYSNLFSYEQYF
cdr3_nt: TGTGCCAGCAGTTACTCGAACCTGTTTTCCTACGAGCAGTACTTC

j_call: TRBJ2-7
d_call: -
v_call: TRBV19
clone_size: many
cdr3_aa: CASSIVGGLNEQYF
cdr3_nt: TGTGCCAGTAGTATAGTCGGAGGGTTGAACGAGCAGTACTTC

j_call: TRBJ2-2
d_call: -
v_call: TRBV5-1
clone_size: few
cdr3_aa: CASSGTLDTGELFF
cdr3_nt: TGCGCCAGCAGTGGGACTTTAGACACCGGGGAGCTGTTTTTT

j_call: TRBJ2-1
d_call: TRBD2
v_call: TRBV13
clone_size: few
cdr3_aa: CASSYYGLAGGEYNEQFF
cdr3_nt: TGTGCCAGCAGCTACTACGGACTAGCGGGAGGGGAATACAATGAGCAGTTCTTC

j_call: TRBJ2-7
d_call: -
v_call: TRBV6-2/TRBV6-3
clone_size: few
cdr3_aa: CASSESESPVYF
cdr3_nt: TGTGCCAGCAGTGAGTCGGAGTCCCCAGTATACTTC

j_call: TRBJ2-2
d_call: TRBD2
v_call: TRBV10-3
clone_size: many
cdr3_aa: CAIRVAGDAGELFF
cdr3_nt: TGTGCCATCAGAGTAGCGGGAGATGCCGGGGAGCTGTTTTTT

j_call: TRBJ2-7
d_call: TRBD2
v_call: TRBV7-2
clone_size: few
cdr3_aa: CASSLAGGPLEQYF
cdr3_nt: TGTGCCAGCAGCCTAGCGGGAGGGCCGCTCGAGCAGTACTTC

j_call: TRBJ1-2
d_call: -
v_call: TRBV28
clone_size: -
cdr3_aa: CASSSAGQANYGYTF
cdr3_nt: TGTGCCAGCAGTTCCGCCGGGCAAGCTAACTATGGCTACACCTTC

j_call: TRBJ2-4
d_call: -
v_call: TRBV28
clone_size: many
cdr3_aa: CASSRQPLAKNIQYF
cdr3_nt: TGTGCCAGCAGTCGACAGCCTCTAGCCAAAAACATTCAGTACTTC

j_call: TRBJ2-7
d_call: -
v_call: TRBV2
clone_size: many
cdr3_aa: CASSGRGTGVYEQYF
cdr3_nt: TGTGCCAGCAGTGGTCGCGGGACGGGGGTCTACGAGCAGTACTTC

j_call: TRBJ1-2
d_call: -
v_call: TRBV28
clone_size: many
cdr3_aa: CASSEEDRPNYGYTF
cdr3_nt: TGTGCCAGCAGTGAAGAGGACAGACCTAACTATGGCTACACCTTC

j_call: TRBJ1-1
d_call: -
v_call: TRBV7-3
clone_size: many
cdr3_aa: CASRLGGNTEAFF
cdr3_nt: TGTGCCAGCAGACTAGGGGGGAACACTGAAGCTTTCTTT

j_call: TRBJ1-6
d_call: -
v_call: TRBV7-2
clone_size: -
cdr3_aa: CASSLDGRVDSPLHF
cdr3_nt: TGTGCCAGCAGCTTAGACGGGAGAGTAGATTCACCCCTCCACTTT